Listed below are T cell receptor beta chains from one sample, sequenced in a study of T cell responses to AZD1222 COVID-19 vaccine. Measured with immunoSEQ multiplex PCR; TCRdb has only the in-frame clones, and not every one. The data contain some 130,000 clones, about 93% of them singletons. This material consisted of peripheral blood, taken on day 0 of AZD1222 vaccination. All receptors come from an adult in good health. CDR3s include the opening cysteine and the closing phenylalanine or tryptophan. The order of the fields is clone size, D gene, V gene, J gene, CDR3 protein, CDR3 DNA. A D gene is named only where the DNA matches it firmly. Only some rows state a clone size, as once, few, many or a class for expanded clones.

>once|NA|TRBV14|TRBJ1-3
CASSQSALRRLSGNTIYF
TGTGCCAGCAGCCAAAGCGCCCTTAGGCGGCTCTCTGGAAACACCATATATTTT
>NA|TRBD1|TRBV20-1|TRBJ1-5
CSAIDRGRSNQPQHF
TGCAGTGCTATTGACAGGGGAAGGAGCAATCAGCCCCAGCATTTT
>NA|NA|TRBV24-1|TRBJ1-2
CATSDQTGWGYTF
TGTGCCACCAGTGATCAGACAGGCTGGGGCTACACCTTC
>NA|NA|TRBV30|TRBJ2-1
CAWSGEGGWEQFF
TGTGCCTGGAGTGGAGAAGGGGGGTGGGAGCAGTTCTTC
>NA|TRBD1|TRBV19|TRBJ1-2
CASSRGQNYGYTF
TGTGCCAGTAGTCGGGGACAGAACTATGGCTACACCTTC
>NA|TRBD1|TRBV29-1|TRBJ1-2
CSVESRRDRDYGYTF
TGCAGCGTTGAAAGCCGCCGGGACAGGGACTATGGCTACACCTTC
>NA|NA|TRBV6-5|TRBJ1-1
CASSLQVVDTEAFF
TGTGCCAGCAGCCTCCAGGTTGTCGACACTGAAGCTTTCTTT
>NA|NA|TRBV27|TRBJ2-7
CASSLIPWGGLEEQYF
TGTGCCAGCAGTCTCATCCCCTGGGGTGGCCTTGAGGAGCAGTACTTC
>once|NA|TRBV7-9|TRBJ2-1
CASSRLGSYNEQFF
TGTGCCAGCAGCCGGCTCGGGAGCTACAATGAGCAGTTCTTC
>NA|NA|TRBV6-5|TRBJ1-5
CASRPDYSNQPQHF
TGTGCCAGCAGGCCAGATTATAGCAATCAGCCCCAGCATTTT
>NA|NA|TRBV13|TRBJ1-2
CASSLRGSGGYTF
TGTGCCAGCAGCCTCCGGGGCTCAGGCGGCTACACCTTC
>NA|NA|TRBV6-5|TRBJ2-1
CASSRRARNNEQFF
TGTGCCAGCAGTCGGCGGGCTAGAAACAATGAGCAGTTCTTC
>NA|TRBD2|TRBV15|TRBJ2-1
CATSRESSGSVEQFF
TGTGCCACCAGCAGAGAGAGTAGCGGGAGTGTTGAGCAGTTCTTC
>NA|NA|TRBV9|TRBJ2-2
CASSGQTNTGELFF
TGTGCCAGCAGCGGACAGACGAACACCGGGGAGCTGTTTTTT
>NA|TRBD2|TRBV19|TRBJ2-3
CATGLAGVDTQYF
TGTGCCACAGGACTAGCGGGAGTAGATACGCAGTATTTT
>NA|NA|TRBV9|TRBJ2-7
CASSVVGSSYEQYF
TGTGCCAGCAGCGTAGTGGGGAGCTCCTACGAGCAGTACTTC
>NA|NA|TRBV6-2/TRBV6-3|TRBJ2-7
CASSYSTAVRGHEQYF
TGTGCCAGCAGTTACTCGACAGCGGTCCGGGGCCACGAGCAGTACTTC
>NA|NA|TRBV18|TRBJ1-3
CASSPARAGNTIYF
TGTGCCAGCTCACCGGCGCGAGCTGGAAACACCATATATTTT
>NA|NA|TRBV4-1|TRBJ2-1
CASSQVAGYNEQFF
TGCGCCAGCAGCCAAGTTGCAGGCTACAATGAGCAGTTCTTC
>once|TRBD1|TRBV6-2/TRBV6-3|TRBJ1-5
CASSYTGGVRQPQHF
TGTGCCAGCAGTTACACAGGGGGCGTACGCCAGCCCCAGCATTTT
>NA|TRBD1|TRBV5-4|TRBJ1-2
CASSLPGQAYGYTF
TGTGCCAGCAGCTTGCCGGGACAGGCTTATGGCTACACCTTC
>NA|TRBD2|TRBV6-2/TRBV6-3|TRBJ2-1
CASSYRTSGRSEQFF
TGTGCCAGCAGTTACCGGACTAGCGGGAGGAGTGAGCAGTTCTTC
>once|TRBD1|TRBV27|TRBJ2-2
CASNVATGLTGELFF
TGTGCCAGCAATGTGGCGACAGGGCTCACCGGGGAGCTGTTTTTT
>once|NA|TRBV28|TRBJ1-1
CASGGWGNTEAFF
TGTGCCAGCGGGGGATGGGGGAACACTGAAGCTTTCTTT
>NA|TRBD2|TRBV7-6|TRBJ2-3
CASSLALAGTDTQYF
TGTGCCAGCAGCTTAGCCCTAGCGGGGACAGATACGCAGTATTTT
>NA|NA|TRBV30|TRBJ1-3
CAWRASNSGNTIYF
TGTGCCTGGAGGGCCTCAAACTCTGGAAACACCATATATTTT
>NA|NA|TRBV5-1|TRBJ1-1
CASSLAPGRPGTEAFF
TGCGCCAGCAGCTTGGCGCCGGGACGGCCGGGGACTGAAGCTTTCTTT
>NA|NA|TRBV5-6|TRBJ1-2
CASNRRGGYTF
TGTGCCAGCAACAGGCGAGGGGGCTACACCTTC
>NA|NA|TRBV19|TRBJ2-5
CASSRRIRETQYF
TGTGCCAGTAGCCGGAGGATCAGGGAGACCCAGTACTTC
>NA|NA|TRBV11-3|TRBJ2-1
CASSLRRWGDNEQFF
TGTGCCAGCAGCTTACGTCGGTGGGGAGACAATGAGCAGTTCTTC
>NA|NA|TRBV6-4|TRBJ1-5
CASSDGGNQPQHF
TGTGCCAGCAGTGACGGGGGTAATCAGCCCCAGCATTTT
>NA|TRBD2|TRBV5-4|TRBJ2-5
CASSLDLAGPETQYF
TGTGCCAGCAGCTTGGATTTAGCGGGGCCAGAGACCCAGTACTTC